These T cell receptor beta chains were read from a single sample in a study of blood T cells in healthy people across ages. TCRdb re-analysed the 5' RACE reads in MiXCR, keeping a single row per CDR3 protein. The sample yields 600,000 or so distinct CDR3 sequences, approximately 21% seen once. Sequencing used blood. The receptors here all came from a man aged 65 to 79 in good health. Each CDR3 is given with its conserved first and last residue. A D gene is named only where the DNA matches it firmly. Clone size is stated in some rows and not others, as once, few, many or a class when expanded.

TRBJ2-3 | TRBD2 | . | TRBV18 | CASSPDEREVVDTQYF | TGTGCCAGCTCACCAGACGAGCGGGAGGTGGTAGATACGCAGTATTTT
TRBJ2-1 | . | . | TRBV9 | CASSVADNFNEQFF | TGTGCCAGCAGCGTAGCGGACAACTTCAATGAGCAGTTCTTC
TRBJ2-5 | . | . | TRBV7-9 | CASSPRRAGSSRAQETQYF | TGTGCCAGCAGCCCCCGGAGGGCGGGGTCCTCTCGGGCTCAAGAGACCCAGTACTTC
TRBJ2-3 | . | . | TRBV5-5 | CASSLASSRTDTQYF | TGTGCCAGCAGCTTGGCTAGCAGTCGCACAGATACGCAGTATTTT
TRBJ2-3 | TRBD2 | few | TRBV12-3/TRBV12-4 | CASSLGGVFTDTQYF | TGTGCCAGCAGTCTGGGAGGGGTTTTCACAGATACGCAGTATTTT
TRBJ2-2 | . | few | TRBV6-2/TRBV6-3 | CASSYDPGTLFTGELFF | TGTGCCAGCAGTTACGACCCCGGGACTTTGTTCACCGGGGAGCTGTTTTTT
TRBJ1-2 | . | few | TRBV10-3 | CAISESDGHTF | TGTGCCATCAGTGAAAGCGATGGCCACACCTTC
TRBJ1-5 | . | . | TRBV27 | CASSSTYSNQPQHF | TGTGCCAGCAGCTCGACTTATAGCAATCAGCCCCAGCATTTT
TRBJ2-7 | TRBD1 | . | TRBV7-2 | CASSLGTGNNEQYF | TGTGCCAGCAGCTTGGGGACAGGGAACAACGAGCAGTACTTC
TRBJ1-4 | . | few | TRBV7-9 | CVSSLVPRANEKLFF | TGTGTCAGCAGCCTAGTCCCGAGGGCTAATGAAAAACTGTTTTTT
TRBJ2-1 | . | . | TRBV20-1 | CSARGANEQFF | TGCAGTGCTAGGGGAGCAAATGAGCAGTTCTTC
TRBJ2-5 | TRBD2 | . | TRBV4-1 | CASSQELAGALPTQYF | TGCGCCAGCAGCCAAGAGCTAGCGGGAGCCCTCCCGACCCAGTACTTC
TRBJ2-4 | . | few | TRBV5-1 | CASSLGSENIQYF | TGCGCCAGCAGCCTCGGTTCGGAAAACATTCAGTACTTC
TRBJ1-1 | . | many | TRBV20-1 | CSARDTTLTEAFF | TGCAGTGCTAGAGATACTACACTCACTGAAGCTTTCTTT
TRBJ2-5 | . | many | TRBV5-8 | CASSLAYVGIQETQYF | TGTGCCAGCAGCTTGGCCTACGTGGGGATCCAAGAGACCCAGTACTTC
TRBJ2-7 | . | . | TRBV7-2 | CASSLESVYEQYF | TGTGCCAGCAGCTTAGAGTCCGTCTACGAGCAGTACTTC
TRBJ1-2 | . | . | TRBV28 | CASSPAGGDHYGYTF | TGTGCCAGCAGTCCGGCGGGGGGGGACCACTATGGCTACACCTTC
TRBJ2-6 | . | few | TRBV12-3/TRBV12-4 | CASSSPQVHGANVLTF | TGTGCCAGCAGCTCCCCGCAGGTGCATGGGGCCAACGTCCTGACTTTC
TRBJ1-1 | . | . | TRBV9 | CASSVQPGRVTEAFF | TGTGCCAGCAGCGTACAACCAGGCAGGGTCACTGAAGCTTTCTTT
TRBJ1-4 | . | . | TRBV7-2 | CASSLFRGSEKLFF | TGTGCCAGCAGCTTATTTCGGGGAAGTGAAAAACTGTTTTTT
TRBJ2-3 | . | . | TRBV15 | CATSRDHQGMQYF | TGTGCCACCAGCAGAGATCATCAGGGGATGCAGTATTTT
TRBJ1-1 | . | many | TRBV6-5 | CASSYSAQGAAEAFF | TGTGCCAGCAGTTACTCGGCACAGGGTGCCGCTGAAGCTTTCTTT